The 18 T cell receptor beta chains below come from one sample, sequenced in a study of blood T cell repertoires in COVID-19. Repertoires were generated with immunoSEQ multiplex PCR, while TCRdb's copy carries only in-frame clones and drops some. This table has 15,000 to 20,000 clones, more than 85% appearing once. Sequenced material: peripheral blood. The receptors derive from a man between 65 and 80 years old with acute or convalescent COVID-19.

The chain joins TRBV28 to TRBJ2-2; a possible D gene is TRBD1 (6 bases). V was cut by 6 bases and J by 4 bases, with 18 bases left in between. CDR3 length: 16 amino acids. CDR1 is MDHEN and CDR2 is SYDVKM in the germline V gene. The CDR3 coding sequence is TGTGCCAGCAGCTCCGGGGTAGGGGGAAGCACCGGGGAGCTGTTTTTT. Residues: CASSSGVGGSTGELFF.

This chain links TRBV11-3 with TRBJ2-5; TRBD2 matches 9 bases. The V gene's germline CDR1 is SGHNT and CDR2 YENEEA. This CDR3 comprises 14 residues. The V and J ends lost 3 bases and 3 bases, in that order; junction bases with no gene match: 2. The CDR3, as DNA: TGTGCCAGCAGCTTTAGCGGGAGTAAAGAGACCCAGTACTTC. Protein sequence: CASSFSGSKETQYF.

CDR3 DNA sequence: TGTGCCAGCAGCTTTAGACAGGGGCCCTACGAGCAGTACTTC. Amino acids: CASSFRQGPYEQYF. This chain links TRBV5-4 with TRBJ2-7; TRBD1 matches at 8 bases. The CDR3 has 14 amino acids. V was clipped by 2 bases and J by 2 bases; unmatched bases: 3. CDR1 and CDR2 from the germline V gene are SGHNT and YYREEE (reference sequence).

CDR3 loop: CASSLRAEAGYTF. The CDR3 DNA is TGTGCCAGCAGCTTAAGGGCGGAGGCGGGCTACACCTTC. V and J are TRBV7-9 and TRBJ1-2; D remains ambiguous. Trimming took 2 bases from V and 8 from J, leaving 12 bases between them. CDR1 and CDR2 (germline): SEHNR, FQNEAQ (reference sequence). The CDR3 extends over 13 amino acids. Drawing the rest from reference TRBV7-9 and TRBJ1-2, the complete variable domain is DTGVSQNPRHKITKRGQNVTFRCDPISEHNRLYWYRQTLGQGPEFLTYFQNEAQLEKSRLLSDRFSAERPKGSFSTLEIQRTEQGDSAMYLCASSLRAEAGYTFGSGTRLTVV.

The rearrangement uses TRBV24-1 and TRBJ2-6, with TRBD1 matching 11 bases. Looked up from germline, CDR1 is KGHDR and CDR2 is SFDVKD. J was trimmed by 1 base and V by 4 bases; bases with no gene match: 8. This CDR3 is 19 amino acids long. The CDR3 DNA is TGTGCCACCAGTGACGCGGGACAGGGGGGCGCTTCTGGGGCCAACGTCCTGACTTTC. Translated, it gives CATSDAGQGGASGANVLTF.

The chain combines TRBV9 with TRBJ2-2, with 13 bases lining up with TRBD2. CDR1 is SGDLS and CDR2 is YYNGEE in the germline V gene. The CDR3 runs 17 residues. V lost 4 bases to trimming and J lost 4 bases; unmatched junction nucleotides: 7. The CDR3 nucleotides read TGTGCCAGCAGCCCTAGGACTAGCGGGAGTTTCACCGGGGAGCTGTTTTTT. This encodes CASSPRTSGSFTGELFF.

The count of this clone is one. The gene calls are TRBV19 and TRBJ2-2; 13 bases are a match to TRBD2. CDR3 length: 17 amino acids. Germline trimming cut 5 bases from V and 1 base from J; bases unmatched to any gene: 4. Germline lookup yields CDR1 LNHDA and CDR2 SQIVND (reference sequence). The CDR3 here is CASSSTSGRVNTGELFF. For the CDR3, the DNA is TGTGCCAGTAGTTCCACTAGCGGGAGGGTGAACACCGGGGAGCTGTTTTTT. The whole variable domain, remainder taken from reference TRBV19 and TRBJ2-2, is DGGITQSPKYLFRKEGQNVTLSCEQNLNHDAMYWYRQDPGQGLRLIYYSQIVNDFQKGDIAEGYSVSREKKESFPLTVTSAQKNPTAFYLCASSSTSGRVNTGELFFGEGSRLTVL.

The genes are TRBV6-6 and TRBJ2-1; the match to TRBD2 covers 8 bases. The CDR3 spans 15 residues. Germline assignment: CDR1 MNHNY and CDR2 SVGAGI (reference sequence). The ends lost 7 bases at V and 6 bases at J; junction bases unmatched: 11. The CDR3 region has the DNA TGTGCCAGCAACCTACTAGCGGCTCAAGTCAATGAGCAGTTCTTC. Translated: CASNLLAAQVNEQFF.

V and J are TRBV7-2 and TRBJ1-2, with TRBD1 matching 7 bases. V lost 4 bases to trimming and J lost 8 bases; unmatched junction nucleotides: 10. The CDR3 contains 14 residues. From germline, CDR1 is SGHTA and CDR2 FQGNSA. The CDR3 DNA is TGTGCCAGCAGCTCGAGGCAGGGGGGTAAAGGCTACACCTTC. Protein product: CASSSRQGGKGYTF.

The chain joins TRBV27 to TRBJ1-5; D is unresolved. This CDR3 spans 15 amino acids. CDR1 MNHEY and CDR2 SMNVEV come from the germline V gene (reference sequence). Trimming pared 7 bases from V and 0 bases from J, leaving 13 bases between. CDR3 sequence (DNA): TGTGCCAGCATAGGCCGGCCTAGTAGCAATCAGCCCCAGCATTTT. It encodes CASIGRPSSNQPQHF.

The J gene is TRBJ2-3, the V gene TRBV11-2; D may be TRBD1 (5 bases). Trimming removed 1 base at V and 6 bases at J, with 11 bases between. This CDR3 is 14 amino acids long. The germline gives CDR1 SGHAT, CDR2 FQNNGV. The CDR3 DNA follows: TGTGCCAGCAGCTTAGGATTCAAGGGGGATACGCAGTATTTT. Amino acid sequence: CASSLGFKGDTQYF.

The V gene is TRBV7-2, the J gene TRBJ2-7, with D perhaps matching TRBD2 (6 bases). There are 12 residues in the CDR3. With 6 bases removed from V and 3 bases from J, the gap between germline ends came to 9 bases. Germline loops: CDR1 SGHTA, CDR2 FQGNSA. The CDR3 DNA reads as TGTGCCAGCAGACAGACTAGCTACGAGCAGTACTTC. Its protein product is CASRQTSYEQYF.

V and J are TRBV18 and TRBJ2-1, with no clear D. The length of the CDR3 is 13 residues. Germline V gene lookup returns CDR1 KGHSH and CDR2 LQKENI. Trimming pared 5 bases from V and 4 bases from J, leaving 9 bases between. DNA of the CDR3: TGTGCCAGCTCAAGGCAGGAATACAATGAGCAGTTCTTC. It is translated as CASSRQEYNEQFF.

This rearrangement joins TRBV6-5 to TRBJ2-7; maybe TRBD1 (5 bases). CDR1 is MNHEY and CDR2 is SVGAGI in the germline V gene. The CDR3 has 15 amino acids. Between the trimmed V and J ends, which lost 2 bases and 5 bases, there was a span of 16 bases. CDR3 sequence: CASSYARGTHDEQYF. The CDR3 DNA sequence: TGTGCCAGCAGTTACGCTAGGGGAACTCACGACGAGCAGTACTTC.

The CDR3 DNA reads TGCGCCAGCAGCCTACCGACTGGCCCCTATGAGCAGTTCTTC. Its translation is CASSLPTGPYEQFF. The chain carries TRBV5-1 and TRBJ2-1; D uncertain. This CDR3 is 14 amino acids long. Germline V CDR1 and CDR2: SGHRS, YFSETQ. V gave up 4 bases and J gave up 8 bases, with 16 bases separating them.

This clone was recorded a few times. Relative to the germline gene, one junction end is altered; a read error may explain this. The CDR3 DNA reads TGTGCCAGCAGCCGGGGACTAGCGGGGACCGAGGAGCTGTTTTTT. Residues: CASSRGLAGTEELFF. This chain uses TRBV2 with TRBJ2-2; 13 bases agree with TRBD2. The V gene's germline CDR1 is SNHLY and CDR2 FYNNEI. There are 15 residues in the CDR3.

The V gene is TRBV3-1 (or the pseudogene TRBV3-2), the J gene TRBJ2-2; D is possibly TRBD2 (6 bases). The CDR3 consists of 13 residues. Per the germline V gene, CDR1 is LGHDT and CDR2 is YNNKEL (reference sequence). Trimming removed 6 bases from V and 5 bases from J, with 10 bases in between. The CDR3 region is CASRRLETGELFF. The CDR3 bases are TGTGCCAGCAGGCGACTAGAGACCGGGGAGCTGTTTTTT.

The chain uses TRBV29-1 and TRBJ1-2; 10 bases line up with TRBD1. Germline CDR1 reads SQVTM; CDR2 reads ANQGSEA. Germline trimming cut 5 bases from V and 8 bases from J; bases unmatched to any gene: 14. This CDR3 spans 15 amino acids. The CDR3 sequence: CSVRGGTGASKGYTF. The DNA of the CDR3 is TGCAGCGTTAGGGGGGGGACAGGGGCCTCGAAGGGCTACACCTTC.